The T cell receptor beta chain under discussion was sequenced for a study of blood T cell repertoires in COVID-19 (dated by TCRdb to the early 2020s). Regarding the research as a whole: Samples covering the acute and convalescent phases of COVID-19 were provided by collaborators in the United States, Italy and Spain. Samples came from the ongoing ImmuneRACE study (first 160 participants) plus 1,254 subjects from 6 global collaborators. Where HLA class I and class II types were available, the types were taken from metadata supplied by the sample provider, not from assay-based typing. The sample metadata nearly always contained a de-identified subject ID, COVID-19 status, age in years and sex. Subjects who had been exposed to COVID-19, were actively infected with it, or had recovered from it provided the deeply sampled blood TCRbeta repertoires that made up the dataset. The material from the prospective study consisted of cDNA or gDNA derived from T cells, B-cell-depleted T cells, or PBMCs. The repertoires were released in a freely available public database meant as a resource for research on the immune response to SARS-CoV-2. Study-wide conclusions, independent of this receptor: How much clinical and demographic metadata was included differed by source and by participant, and the metadata was provided uncurated.

V is cut by 0 bases and J by 1 base, and the space between the germline ends is 8 bases. The CDR3 goes from the cysteine to the phenylalanine over 15 residues. The kept DNA is CDR3 alone, 45 bases in frame from the first base. CDR1 and CDR2 (SGDLS, YYNGEE) derive from the germline V gene. TCRbeta CDR3 regions were amplified from genomic DNA by means of the immunoSEQ Assay, a bias-controlled multiplex PCR. As for the original processing: Nucleated cell counts per sample were estimated from amplification of reference gene primers within the assay. To quantify the absolute abundance of each unique TCRbeta CDR3 rearrangement, sequence reads were collapsed and filtered. Productive Simpson clonality was computed per sample as the square root of Simpson's diversity index over productive rearrangements. This is the immuneACCESS table as TCRdb keeps it, with only in-frame sequences that have V and J called. A part of the clones is gone; compared with another copy, unresolved V genes explain less than half, and the rest is unexplained. From that table come the V and J calls and clone size; the DNA was used to work out D and trimming. For this sample the table gives about 59,000 clones, of which 80% to 95% were detected only once. The top ten clonotypes cover about 16% of the sample.

Collaborating institutions collected whole blood in K2EDTA tubes following their own protocols. For TCRbeta analysis, collaborator samples were shipped as frozen whole blood, as isolated PBMCs, or as DNA extracted from either sample type. This clone was picked up one time. Its antigen is unknown. The input lacks base qualities; no much larger clone sits a single base away. Sequencing was performed on peripheral blood. The TCR comes from a man older than 75 with acute or convalescent COVID-19. The chain employs TRBV9 and TRBJ2-1, and TRBD2 may be the D gene, going by 6 matching bases. The nucleotide sequence is given as TGTGCCAGCAGCGTAGGACTAGGTTCCTACAATGAGCAGTTCTTC. This is translated as CASSVGLGSYNEQFF. Here the CDR3 is joined to the reference TRBV9 and TRBJ2-1 genes, and the full variable domain is: DSGVTQTPKHLITATGQRVTLRCSPRSGDLSVYWYQQSLDQGLQFLIQYYNGEERAKGNILERFSAQQFPDLHSELNLSSLELGDSALYFCASSVGLGSYNEQFFGPGTRLTVL.